Reported below is one TCR beta chain. In the authors' workflow: Reference gene primer amplification gave nucleated cell count estimates. Produced via immunoSEQ multiplex PCR; TCRdb's table is partial and in-frame only. The DNA was the basis for D and trimming; V, J and clone size are from that table. The sample carries roughly 320,000 clones, about nine tenths recorded once. This sample was included in a study of blood T cell repertoires in COVID-19. Background on the study: The United States, Italy and Spain supplied acute and convalescent COVID-19 samples. T cells, B-cell-depleted T cells, or PBMCs provided the cDNA or gDNA that served as material.

Seattle enrolled patients during active infection and tracked them longitudinally. Material: peripheral blood. This TCR derives from a woman aged 45-65 years with COVID-19, enrolled during active disease.

The DNA of the CDR3 is TGCGCCAGCAGCTTTCAGCCGCAGGAGGGCGGAAACACCATATATTTT. Its translation is CASSFQPQEGGNTIYF. V and J are TRBV5-1 and TRBJ1-3; no clear D gene. V gave up 2 bases and J gave up 4 bases, with 16 bases separating them. The CDR3 is made up of 16 amino acids. Germline lookup yields CDR1 SGHRS and CDR2 YFSETQ.